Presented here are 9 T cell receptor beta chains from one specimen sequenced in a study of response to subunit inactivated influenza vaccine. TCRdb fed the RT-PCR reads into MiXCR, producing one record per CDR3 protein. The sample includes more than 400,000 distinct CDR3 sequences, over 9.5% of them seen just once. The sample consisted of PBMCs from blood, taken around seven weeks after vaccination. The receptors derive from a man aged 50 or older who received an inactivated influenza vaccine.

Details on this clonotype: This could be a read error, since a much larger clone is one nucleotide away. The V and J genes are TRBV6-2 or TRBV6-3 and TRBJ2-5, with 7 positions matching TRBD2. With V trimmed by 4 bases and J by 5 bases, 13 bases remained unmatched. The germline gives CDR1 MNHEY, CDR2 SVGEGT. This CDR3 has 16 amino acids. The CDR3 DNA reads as TGTGCCAGCAGTTCTTCAACTGGCGGGAGTAGGGAGACCCAGTACTTC. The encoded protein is CASSSSTGGSRETQYF.

In DNA form, the CDR3 reads TGTGCCAGTAGTGTGGGACTAGGCACCGGGGAGCTGTTTTTT. This encodes CASSVGLGTGELFF. The chain uses TRBV19 and TRBJ2-2; 8 nucleotides align to TRBD2. Trimming removed 5 bases from V and 4 bases from J; junction bases left unmatched: 3. Germline lookup yields CDR1 LNHDA and CDR2 SQIVND (reference sequence). The CDR3 loop spans 14 amino acids.

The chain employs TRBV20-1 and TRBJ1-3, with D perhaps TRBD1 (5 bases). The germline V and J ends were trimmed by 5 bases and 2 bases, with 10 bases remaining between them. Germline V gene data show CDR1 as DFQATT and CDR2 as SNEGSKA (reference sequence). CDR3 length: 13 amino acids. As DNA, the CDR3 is TGCAGTGCTCCAGGGTCTCCTGGAAACACCATATATTTT. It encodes CSAPGSPGNTIYF.

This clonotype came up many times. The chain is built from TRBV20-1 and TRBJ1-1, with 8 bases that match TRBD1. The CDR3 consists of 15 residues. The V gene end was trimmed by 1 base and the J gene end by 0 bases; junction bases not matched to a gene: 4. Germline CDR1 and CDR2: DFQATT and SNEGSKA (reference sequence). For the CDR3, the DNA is TGCAGTGCTAGAGGGACAGGGCGAATGAACACTGAAGCTTTCTTT. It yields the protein CSARGTGRMNTEAFF.

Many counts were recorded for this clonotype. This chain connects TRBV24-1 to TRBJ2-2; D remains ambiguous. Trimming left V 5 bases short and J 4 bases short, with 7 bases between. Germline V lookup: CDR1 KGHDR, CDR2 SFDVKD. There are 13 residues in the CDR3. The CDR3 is CATSALTTGELFF. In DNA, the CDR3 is TGTGCCACCAGTGCCTTAACCACCGGGGAGCTGTTTTTT.

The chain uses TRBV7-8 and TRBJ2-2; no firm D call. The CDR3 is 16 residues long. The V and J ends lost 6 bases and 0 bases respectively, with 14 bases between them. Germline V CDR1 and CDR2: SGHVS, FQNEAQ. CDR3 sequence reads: CASSLKNNANTGELFF. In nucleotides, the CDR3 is TGTGCCAGCAGTTTAAAGAATAACGCGAACACCGGGGAGCTGTTTTTT.

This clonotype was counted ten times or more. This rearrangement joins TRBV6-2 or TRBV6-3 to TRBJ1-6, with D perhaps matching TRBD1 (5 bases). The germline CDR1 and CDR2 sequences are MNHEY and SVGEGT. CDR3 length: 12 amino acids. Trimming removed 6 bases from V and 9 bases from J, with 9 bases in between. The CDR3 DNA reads TGTGCCAGCAGCGTCAGGGTTTCACCCCTCCACTTT. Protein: CASSVRVSPLHF.

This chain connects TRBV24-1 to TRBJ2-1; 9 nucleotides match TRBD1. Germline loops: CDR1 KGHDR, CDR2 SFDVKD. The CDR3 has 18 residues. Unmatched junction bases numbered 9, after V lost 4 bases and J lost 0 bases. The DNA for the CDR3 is TGTGCCACCAGTGACCCCCGGACAGGGGAGAGCTCCTACAATGAGCAGTTCTTC. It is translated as CATSDPRTGESSYNEQFF.

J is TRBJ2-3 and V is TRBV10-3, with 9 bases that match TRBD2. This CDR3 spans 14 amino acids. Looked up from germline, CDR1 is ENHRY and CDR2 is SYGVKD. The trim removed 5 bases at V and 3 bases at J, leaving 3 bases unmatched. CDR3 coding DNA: TGTGCCATCAGTTGGAGCGGGAGGACAGATACGCAGTATTTT. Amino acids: CAISWSGRTDTQYF.